A single sample is the source of the 9 T cell receptor beta chains below, sequenced in a study of CD4 and CD8 cells across lung adenocarcinoma regions. TCRdb analysed the PCR reads with MiXCR anew, one entry per CDR3 protein. The data contain 13,000 to 15,000 distinct CDR3 sequences, around 40% of them singletons. The sequencing sample was made of CD4+ T cells from the center of a lung tumor. These receptors all come from a male donor with lung adenocarcinoma. The CD4 and CD8 labels of this study may be unreliable.

The rearrangement links TRBV6-5 to TRBJ2-1; tentative D call: TRBD2 (6 bases). The assigned J gene may be wrong: the sequence end matches TRBJ2-5 better. CDR1 and CDR2 from the germline V gene are MNHEY and SVGAGI. This CDR3 is built from 14 residues. The CDR3 protein is CASSNRDSSKTQYF. Here the CDR3 DNA reads TGTGCCAGCAGTAACCGGGACTCTTCAAAGACCCAGTACTTC.

The sample holds one count of this clonotype. V and J are TRBV7-3 and TRBJ2-5; TRBD1 is a possible D gene (6 bases). From germline, CDR1 is SGHTA and CDR2 FQGTGA. The CDR3 runs 15 residues. V lost 3 bases to trimming and J lost 5 bases, with 16 bases between them. The CDR3 reads CASSLQGGRGETQYF. For the CDR3, the DNA is TGTGCCAGCAGCTTGCAAGGGGGTAGAGGGGAGACCCAGTACTTC.

The chain has TRBV6-1 and TRBJ2-5, with D maybe TRBD1 (6 bases). The length of the CDR3 is 14 residues. Germline V gene data show CDR1 as MNHNS and CDR2 as SASEGT. Trimming shortened V by 5 bases and J by 5 bases, and 15 bases separated the two germline ends. This CDR3 reads CASSPLGATETQYF. Written as DNA, the CDR3 is TGTGCCAGCAGTCCCTTGGGGGCTACGGAGACCCAGTACTTC.

As for this clonotype: An end of the junction differs from the germline gene, which may be a read error. The gene calls are TRBV6-1 and TRBJ2-3; D possibly corresponds to TRBD1 (5 bases). The DNA end favors TRBJ2-7, so the J call may be wrong. Germline V lookup: CDR1 MNHNS, CDR2 SASEGT. The length of the CDR3 is 14 residues. CDR3 protein: CAGRVGVDANTQYF. The CDR3 DNA sequence: TGTGCCGGCAGGGTAGGTGTAGACGCAAACACGCAGTACTTC.

The genes are TRBV27 and TRBJ2-4, with D maybe TRBD2 (5 bases). V dropped 6 bases and J dropped 13 bases, with 25 bases sitting between them. Per germline, CDR1 MNHEY and CDR2 SMNVEV (reference sequence). The CDR3 has 15 amino acids. DNA of the CDR3: TGTGCCAGCAGGACGGGGTTGCGATACAAAGACACGCAGTACTTC. Translated: CASRTGLRYKDTQYF.

This clonotype has more than one count but fewer than ten. The gene calls are TRBV6-1 and TRBJ1-2; no definite D call. CDR1 MNHNS and CDR2 SASEGT come from the germline V gene. The CDR3 loop spans 14 amino acids. V lost 5 bases, J lost 4 bases, and 14 bases lay in between. The DNA of the CDR3 is TGTGCCAGCAGTATCCGGACGGACTTCTATGGCTACACCTTC. Amino acids: CASSIRTDFYGYTF.

This clonotype occurred many times. V and J are TRBV6-1 and TRBJ1-1, with 9 bases fitting TRBD1. After removal of 6 bases from V and 4 bases from J, the junction contained 6 bases not matched to a gene. Per the germline V gene, CDR1 is MNHNS and CDR2 is SASEGT. CDR3 size: 14 residues. The CDR3 nucleotides are TGTGCCAGCAGAGGGACAGGGCGGGCCACTGAAGCTTTCTTT. Translating gives CASRGTGRATEAFF.

The V gene is TRBV27, the J gene TRBJ2-2; D gene ambiguous. Trimming removed 9 bases at V and 13 bases at J, with 21 bases between. CDR3 length equals 13 residues. Germline-derived CDR1 and CDR2 are MNHEY and SMNVEV (reference sequence). CDR3 DNA: TGTGCCAGTAGGGAAGGACGCACCGATACGCTGTTTTTT. Amino acid sequence: CASREGRTDTLFF.

This clonotype was counted a few times. The chain carries TRBV11-2 and TRBJ2-1; the D is unclear. V was cut by 5 bases and J by 1 base, with 3 bases left in between. Germline V gene data show CDR1 as SGHAT and CDR2 as FQNNGV. This CDR3 has 12 residues. CDR3 amino acids: CASSVSYNEQFF. The DNA for the CDR3 is TGTGCCAGCAGCGTGTCCTACAATGAGCAGTTCTTC.